These 8 T cell receptor beta chains were all obtained from the same sample, sequenced in a study of blood T cell repertoires in COVID-19 (dated by TCRdb to the early 2020s). Library prep was done by the immunoSEQ multiplex PCR assay. Held by TCRdb, this immuneACCESS table contains in-frame sequences only and omits some clones. Under half of the omission traces to an unresolved V gene where checked; the cause of the rest is unknown. The sample table records 200,000 to 250,000 clones; 83% of these occur just once. The ten top clones hold roughly 7% of the sample. Sequenced input: peripheral blood. These receptors were obtained from a woman in her forties or fifties with acute or convalescent COVID-19.

V is TRBV28 and J is TRBJ1-4; TRBD1 matches at 11 bases. CDR3 length: 13 amino acids. CDR1 and CDR2 (germline): MDHEN, SYDVKM. The junction had 6 bases not matched to a gene; V was cut back by 11 bases and J by 7 bases. CDR3 nucleotide sequence: TGTGCCGGACAGGGGGCCCAGGGTGAAAAACTGTTTTTT. It encodes CAGQGAQGEKLFF.

The J gene is TRBJ1-3, the V gene TRBV6-5; 7 bases map to TRBD1. V was pared by 11 bases and J by 3 bases, with 10 bases of the junction left unmatched. This CDR3 comprises 14 residues. Per germline, CDR1 MNHEY and CDR2 SVGAGI. The CDR3 spells CACQRQGFGNTIYF. The CDR3, as DNA: TGTGCCTGCCAGAGACAGGGTTTTGGAAACACCATATATTTT.

This chain uses TRBV6-4 with TRBJ2-2, with unresolved D. Germline assignment: CDR1 MRHNA and CDR2 SNTAGT. V was cut by 3 bases and J by 3 bases, with 11 bases left in between. This CDR3 spans 15 amino acids. This chain's CDR3 is CASSDYFGDTGELFF. The CDR3 coding sequence is TGTGCCAGCAGTGATTATTTCGGAGACACCGGGGAGCTGTTTTTT.

The chain has TRBV28 and TRBJ2-5; a weak D match, TRBD2 (7 bases). Per the germline V gene, CDR1 is MDHEN and CDR2 is SYDVKM. This CDR3 contains 15 residues. Deletions cut 6 bases from V and 6 bases from J, with 20 bases between. This CDR3 reads CASSERTGGWKTQYF. CDR3 DNA sequence: TGTGCCAGCAGCGAACGTACGGGGGGCTGGAAGACCCAGTACTTC.

V gene TRBV5-6 combines with J gene TRBJ2-2, with 7 bases aligning to TRBD2. Germline assignment: CDR1 SGHDT and CDR2 YYEEEE. The J segment lost 6 bases and the V segment lost 2 bases, leaving 4 bases of the junction unmatched. CDR3 size: 14 residues. This chain's CDR3 is CASSFAGVAGELFF. The CDR3 DNA follows: TGTGCCAGCAGCTTCGCGGGGGTGGCCGGGGAGCTGTTTTTT. Based on the CDR3 plus reference TRBV5-6 and TRBJ2-2, the full variable domain is DAGVTQSPTHLIKTRGQQVTLRCSPKSGHDTVSWYQQALGQGPQFIFQYYEEEERQRGNFPDRFSGHQFPNYSSELNVNALLLGDSALYLCASSFAGVAGELFFGEGSRLTVL.

This chain joins TRBV7-8 and TRBJ1-2; D unresolved. In germline, CDR1 is SGHVS, CDR2 FQNEAQ. The V end lost 5 bases, the J end lost 4 bases, and 11 bases lay between the germline ends. This CDR3 comprises 13 residues. The CDR3 is CASSLGSIYGYTF. Written as DNA, the CDR3 is TGTGCCAGCAGCCTTGGGAGTATCTATGGCTACACCTTC.

The gene calls are TRBV9 and TRBJ2-1; 11 positions agree with TRBD2. Germline V gene sequence: CDR1 SGDLS, CDR2 YYNGEE. The trim removed 1 base at V and 9 bases at J, leaving 6 bases unmatched. The CDR3 is 15 residues long. The CDR3 DNA reads as TGTGCCAGCAGCGTAAGGATGCTAGCGGGGGGTGAGCAGTTCTTC. Translation: CASSVRMLAGGEQFF.

A single count supports this clone. The rearrangement uses TRBV4-2 and TRBJ2-2; perhaps TRBD2 as D (5 bases). This CDR3 spans 18 amino acids. Germline-derived CDR1 and CDR2 are LGHNA and YNFKEQ. V was cut by 5 bases and J by 0 bases, with 19 bases left in between. The CDR3 loop reads CASSRRTIVGTNTGELFF. In nucleotides, the CDR3 is TGTGCCAGCAGCAGACGTACGATCGTCGGGACGAACACCGGGGAGCTGTTTTTT.